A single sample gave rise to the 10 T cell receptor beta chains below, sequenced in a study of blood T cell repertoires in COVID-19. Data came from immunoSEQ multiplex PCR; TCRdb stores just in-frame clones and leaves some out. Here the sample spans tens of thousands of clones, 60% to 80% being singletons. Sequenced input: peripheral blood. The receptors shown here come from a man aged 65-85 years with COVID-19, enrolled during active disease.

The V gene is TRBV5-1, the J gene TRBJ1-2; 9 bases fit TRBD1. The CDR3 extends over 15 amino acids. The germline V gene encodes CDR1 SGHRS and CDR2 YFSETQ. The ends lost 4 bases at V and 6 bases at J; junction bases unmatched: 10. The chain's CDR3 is CASSDPGQGVHGYTF. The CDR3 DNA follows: TGCGCCAGCAGCGACCCGGGACAGGGTGTTCATGGCTACACCTTC.

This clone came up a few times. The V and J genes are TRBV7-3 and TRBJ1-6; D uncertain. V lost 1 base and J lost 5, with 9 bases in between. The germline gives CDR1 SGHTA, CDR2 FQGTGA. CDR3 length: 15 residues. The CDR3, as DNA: TGTGCCAGCAGCTTAAATCGCCAGGATAATTCACCCCTCCACTTT. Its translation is CASSLNRQDNSPLHF.

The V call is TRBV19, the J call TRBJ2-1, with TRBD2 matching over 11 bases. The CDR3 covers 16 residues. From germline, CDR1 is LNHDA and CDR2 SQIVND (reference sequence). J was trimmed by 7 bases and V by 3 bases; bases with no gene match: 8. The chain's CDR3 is CASSMGLAVFGNEQFF. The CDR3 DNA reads TGTGCCAGTAGTATGGGACTAGCGGTTTTTGGGAATGAGCAGTTCTTC.

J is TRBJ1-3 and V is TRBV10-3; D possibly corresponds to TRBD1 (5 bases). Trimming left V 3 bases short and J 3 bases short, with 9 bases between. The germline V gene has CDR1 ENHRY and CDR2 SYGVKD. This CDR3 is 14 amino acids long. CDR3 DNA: TGTGCCATCAGTGATTTGGGGCGTGGAAACACCATATATTTT. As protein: CAISDLGRGNTIYF.

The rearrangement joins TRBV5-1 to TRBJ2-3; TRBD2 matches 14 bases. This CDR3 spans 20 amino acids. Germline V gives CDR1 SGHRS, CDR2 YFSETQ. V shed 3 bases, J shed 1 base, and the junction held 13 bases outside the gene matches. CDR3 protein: CASSYRGTSGSLTGTDTQYF. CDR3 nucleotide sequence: TGCGCCAGCAGCTACCGAGGGACTAGCGGGAGTCTCACGGGCACAGATACGCAGTATTTT.

The CDR3 nucleotides are TGCGCCAGCAGCTTGTCGGGTTCTGGAAACACCATATATTTT. Amino acids: CASSLSGSGNTIYF. The chain combines TRBV5-1 with TRBJ1-3; D not resolved. Germline CDR1 SGHRS, CDR2 YFSETQ. The CDR3 is 14 amino acids. Trimming stripped 1 base from V and 1 base from J, with 6 bases between. Based on the CDR3 plus reference TRBV5-1 and TRBJ1-3, the full variable domain is KAGVTQTPRYLIKTRGQQVTLSCSPISGHRSVSWYQQTPGQGLQFLFEYFSETQRNKGNFPGRFSGRQFSNSRSEMNVSTLELGDSALYLCASSLSGSGNTIYFGEGSWLTVV.

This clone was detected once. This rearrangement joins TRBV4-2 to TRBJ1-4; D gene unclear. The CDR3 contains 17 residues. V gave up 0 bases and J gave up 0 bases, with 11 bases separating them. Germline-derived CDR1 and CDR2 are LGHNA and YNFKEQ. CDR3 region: CASSQEGGLTTNEKLFF. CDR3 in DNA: TGTGCCAGCAGCCAAGAAGGAGGGTTGACAACTAATGAAAAACTGTTTTTT.

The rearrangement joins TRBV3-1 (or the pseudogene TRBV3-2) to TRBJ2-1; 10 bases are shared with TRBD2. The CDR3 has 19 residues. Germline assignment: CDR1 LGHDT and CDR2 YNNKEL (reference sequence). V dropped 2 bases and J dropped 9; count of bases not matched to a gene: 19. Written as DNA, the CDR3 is TGTGCCAGCAGCCAACGACTTAGTCTAGCGGGAGTTTGGGTCCGTGAGCAGTTCTTC. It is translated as CASSQRLSLAGVWVREQFF.

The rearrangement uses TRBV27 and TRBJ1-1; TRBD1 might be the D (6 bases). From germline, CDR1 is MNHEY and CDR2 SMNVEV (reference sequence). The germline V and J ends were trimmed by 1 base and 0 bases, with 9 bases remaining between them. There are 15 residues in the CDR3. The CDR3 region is CASSLYRDMNTEAFF. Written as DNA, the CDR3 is TGTGCCAGCAGTTTATACAGGGACATGAACACTGAAGCTTTCTTT.

The DNA for the CDR3 is TGTGCCAGCAGCCCTAGCGGGAGTTCCCTTGATACGCAGTATTTT. Its translation: CASSPSGSSLDTQYF. V and J are TRBV7-3 and TRBJ2-3; TRBD2 aligns across 10 bases. CDR3 length: 15 amino acids. The germline CDR1 and CDR2 sequences are SGHTA and FQGTGA. With 5 bases clipped from V and 6 bases from J, the junction kept 8 bases outside the gene matches.